Listed below are T cell receptor beta chains from one sample, sequenced in a study of blood T cells in healthy people across ages. TCRdb re-derived calls from the 5' RACE reads in MiXCR, one entry per CDR3 protein. This table holds about 1,500,000 distinct CDR3 sequences, about 40% found once. The sequencing input was blood. Every receptor here comes from a woman between 18 and 29 years old in good health. The CDR3 runs from the conserved cysteine through the conserved F or W. D genes are given only for firm matches. A row's size may be missing; if present it is once, few, many or a size class.

TGCGCCAGCAGCCAAGAACTAAGGCTAGCCACCTACGAGCAGTACTTC CASSQELRLATYEQYF TRBJ2-7 - - TRBV4-1
TGTGCCGGCGCCCCGGCGGGGTTGATCGGGACCCAGTACTTC CAGAPAGLIGTQYF TRBJ2-5 - - TRBV6-2/TRBV6-3
TGTGCCAGCACCTCGTTAGAGACAAGATACACTGAAGCTTTCTTT CASTSLETRYTEAFF TRBJ1-1 - - TRBV12-3/TRBV12-4
TGTGCCAGGACTCCCGAGGTTGTACCGCCGCTCAGGGGGGCCAACGTCCTGACTTTC CARTPEVVPPLRGANVLTF TRBJ2-6 few - TRBV5-8
TGCAGTGCTAGAAGTTCTAGCGGGAGGGCCTACAATGAGCAGTTCTTC CSARSSSGRAYNEQFF TRBJ2-1 - TRBD2 TRBV20-1
TGTGCCAGCAGCTGCGGGGGGGGCCCGCGCAATGAGCAGTTCTTC CASSCGGGPRNEQFF TRBJ2-1 few TRBD2 TRBV28
TGTGCCAGCAGCTTAGATTCTGGGGTCGGGTACAATGAGCAGTTCTTC CASSLDSGVGYNEQFF TRBJ2-1 few - TRBV13
TGTGCCAGCAGTGAAGGTTTTAGTAGCGGGGAGCTGTTTTTT CASSEGFSSGELFF TRBJ2-2 - - TRBV2
TGCAGCGTTGACGGGCTAGCGGGCCTGACCTCCTACGAGCAGTACTTC CSVDGLAGLTSYEQYF TRBJ2-7 - TRBD2 TRBV29-1
TGTGCCAGCAGCATTTACTTTTCTCCGGGACAGGAATTCACCGGGGAGCTGTTTTTT CASSIYFSPGQEFTGELFF TRBJ2-2 - - TRBV21-1
TGTGCCAGCAGCCAAGCGGGGGCGGAAGATACGCAGTATTTT CASSQAGAEDTQYF TRBJ2-3 - - TRBV3-1
TGTGTCAGCCTGGCGGCAGGGGGCAGGGATGAGCAGTTCTTC CVSLAAGGRDEQFF TRBJ2-1 - TRBD1 TRBV7-7
TGCAGTGCTGCGGGGACTAGCGGGAGTAGTTCCTACAATGAGCAGTTCTTC CSAAGTSGSSSYNEQFF TRBJ2-1 - TRBD2 TRBV20-1
TGTGCCAGCAGCCAAGCGGCTAGCACCGGGGAGCTGTTTTTT CASSQAASTGELFF TRBJ2-2 - - TRBV3-1
TGTGCCAGCGGACGGGAGAGGCAGTATTTT CASGRERQYF TRBJ2-3 few - TRBV6-5
TGTGCCGGCAGTTACCTACGCGGTGCAGATACGCAGTATTTT CAGSYLRGADTQYF TRBJ2-3 - - TRBV6-5
TGTGCCAGCAGTTTACAGAGGGGGGTCAATGAGCAGTTCTTC CASSLQRGVNEQFF TRBJ2-1 few - TRBV12-3/TRBV12-4
TGTGCCATCAGAAGAATACAGGACACTGAAGCTTTCTTT CAIRRIQDTEAFF TRBJ1-1 few - TRBV10-3
TGTGCCATCAGGGGATCTAGTTCGGACAGGGGCCAAGAGACCCAGTACTTC CAIRGSSSDRGQETQYF TRBJ2-5 - TRBD1 TRBV10-3
TGTGCCAGCAGTTTATCGGCAGGGATGAACTATGGCTACACCTTC CASSLSAGMNYGYTF TRBJ1-2 - - TRBV27
TGTGCCAGCAGCTTAGCAGGACAGGGCGGGAAACTGTTTTTT CASSLAGQGGKLFF TRBJ1-4 - TRBD1 TRBV7-2
TGCAGTGCTAGAGATGGGGTAGTTCGCTATGGCTACACCTTC CSARDGVVRYGYTF TRBJ1-2 - - TRBV20-1
TGTGCCAGCAGTTCCCCTATTAGCGGGACCTCGCCCTACGAGCAGTACTTC CASSSPISGTSPYEQYF TRBJ2-7 few TRBD2 TRBV12-3/TRBV12-4
TGCGCCAGCAGTGAGTTCGGGACAAACAATGAGCAGTTCTTC CASSEFGTNNEQFF TRBJ2-1 - - TRBV10-2
TGTGCCAGTTCGTCGCGGCGGATGTCCTACGAGCAGTACTTC CASSSRRMSYEQYF TRBJ2-7 few - TRBV12-3/TRBV12-4
TGCGCCAGCAGTGGCCTACAGGGGGCTAGCTATGGCTACACCTTC CASSGLQGASYGYTF TRBJ1-2 - TRBD1 TRBV4-1
TGTGCCAGCAGCCCCCGGTCGACCCCCTACAATGAGCAGTTCTTC CASSPRSTPYNEQFF TRBJ2-1 - - TRBV11-3
TGCGCCAGCAGCTGGCCAAGGAAGGAAAGTTCCTACGAGCAGTACTTC CASSWPRKESSYEQYF TRBJ2-7 - - TRBV5-1